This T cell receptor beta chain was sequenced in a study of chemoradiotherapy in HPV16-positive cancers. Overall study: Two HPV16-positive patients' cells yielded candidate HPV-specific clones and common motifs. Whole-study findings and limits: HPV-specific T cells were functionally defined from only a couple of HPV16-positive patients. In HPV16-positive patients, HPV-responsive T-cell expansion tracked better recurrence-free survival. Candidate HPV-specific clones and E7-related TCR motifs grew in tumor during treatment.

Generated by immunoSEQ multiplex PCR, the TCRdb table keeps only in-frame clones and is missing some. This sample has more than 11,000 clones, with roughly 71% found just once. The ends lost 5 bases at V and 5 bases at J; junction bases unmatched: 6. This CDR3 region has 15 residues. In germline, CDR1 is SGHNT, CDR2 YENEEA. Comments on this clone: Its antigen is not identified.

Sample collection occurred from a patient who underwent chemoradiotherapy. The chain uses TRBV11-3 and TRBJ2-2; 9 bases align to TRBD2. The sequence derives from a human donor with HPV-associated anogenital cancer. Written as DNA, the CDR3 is TGTGCCAGCAGCATGAATAGCGGGGGTACCGGGGAGCTGTTTTTT. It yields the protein CASSMNSGGTGELFF.